This T cell receptor beta chain was profiled in a study of STAT3 mutations in large granular lymphocyte leukemia. Broader study findings: Some patients had persisting codominant clonotypes that could mask small clones. Every T-LGLL patient had at least one immunodominant TCRbeta clonotype.

Concerning this clone: No antigen is known for it.

V was cut by 0 bases and J by 6 bases, with 9 bases left in between. CDR1 is MGHRA, CDR2 YSYEKL, per germline. This CDR3 has 13 residues. Data came from immunoSEQ multiplex PCR; TCRdb stores just in-frame clones and leaves some out. Of more than 9,000 clones in the sample, roughly 91% were seen once. Sequenced: peripheral blood mononuclear cells. The TCR was taken from a man aged 55 to 70 with T-cell large granular lymphocyte leukemia. Some clones in this sample may be carry-over from other donors' samples. V usage is TRBV4-1 and J usage is TRBJ2-7; possibly TRBD1 or TRBD2 for D (5 bases each). This CDR3 is CASSQDPGTEQYF. The DNA for the CDR3 is TGCGCCAGCAGCCAAGACCCAGGGACCGAGCAGTACTTC.